The entry that follows covers one TCR beta chain sequence. The antigen is not known. The data were taken from a study of cytomegalovirus exposure and HLA in healthy donors. About the study: HLA-typed donors were the source of 90 million or so unique TCRs, which an early data release held.

Whole-study findings and limits: Later examination showed HLA-associated TCR beta chains had greater clonal expansion than equally common others. Many donors carried some public TCRs, although rarity characterized most TCR sequences. Associated with cytomegalovirus, according to the listing, were 150 to 200 TCR beta chains.

Primers: 60 Vbeta forward and 13 Jbeta reverse. Profiled with immunoSEQ multiplex PCR; TCRdb holds only in-frame clones, not every one. The specimen's table records over 200,000 clones. Trimming shortened V by 1 base and J by 1 base, and 7 bases separated the two germline ends. The CDR3 consists of 14 residues. Germline CDR1 KGHSH, CDR2 LQKENI. The V and J genes are TRBV18 and TRBJ2-5; D gene uncertain. Sequenced input: PBMCs. The sequence was collected from a woman in her thirties in good health and CMV-seropositive. The CDR3 here is CASSPRYGQETQYF. The CDR3, as DNA: TGTGCCAGCTCACCACGTTACGGCCAAGAGACCCAGTACTTC.